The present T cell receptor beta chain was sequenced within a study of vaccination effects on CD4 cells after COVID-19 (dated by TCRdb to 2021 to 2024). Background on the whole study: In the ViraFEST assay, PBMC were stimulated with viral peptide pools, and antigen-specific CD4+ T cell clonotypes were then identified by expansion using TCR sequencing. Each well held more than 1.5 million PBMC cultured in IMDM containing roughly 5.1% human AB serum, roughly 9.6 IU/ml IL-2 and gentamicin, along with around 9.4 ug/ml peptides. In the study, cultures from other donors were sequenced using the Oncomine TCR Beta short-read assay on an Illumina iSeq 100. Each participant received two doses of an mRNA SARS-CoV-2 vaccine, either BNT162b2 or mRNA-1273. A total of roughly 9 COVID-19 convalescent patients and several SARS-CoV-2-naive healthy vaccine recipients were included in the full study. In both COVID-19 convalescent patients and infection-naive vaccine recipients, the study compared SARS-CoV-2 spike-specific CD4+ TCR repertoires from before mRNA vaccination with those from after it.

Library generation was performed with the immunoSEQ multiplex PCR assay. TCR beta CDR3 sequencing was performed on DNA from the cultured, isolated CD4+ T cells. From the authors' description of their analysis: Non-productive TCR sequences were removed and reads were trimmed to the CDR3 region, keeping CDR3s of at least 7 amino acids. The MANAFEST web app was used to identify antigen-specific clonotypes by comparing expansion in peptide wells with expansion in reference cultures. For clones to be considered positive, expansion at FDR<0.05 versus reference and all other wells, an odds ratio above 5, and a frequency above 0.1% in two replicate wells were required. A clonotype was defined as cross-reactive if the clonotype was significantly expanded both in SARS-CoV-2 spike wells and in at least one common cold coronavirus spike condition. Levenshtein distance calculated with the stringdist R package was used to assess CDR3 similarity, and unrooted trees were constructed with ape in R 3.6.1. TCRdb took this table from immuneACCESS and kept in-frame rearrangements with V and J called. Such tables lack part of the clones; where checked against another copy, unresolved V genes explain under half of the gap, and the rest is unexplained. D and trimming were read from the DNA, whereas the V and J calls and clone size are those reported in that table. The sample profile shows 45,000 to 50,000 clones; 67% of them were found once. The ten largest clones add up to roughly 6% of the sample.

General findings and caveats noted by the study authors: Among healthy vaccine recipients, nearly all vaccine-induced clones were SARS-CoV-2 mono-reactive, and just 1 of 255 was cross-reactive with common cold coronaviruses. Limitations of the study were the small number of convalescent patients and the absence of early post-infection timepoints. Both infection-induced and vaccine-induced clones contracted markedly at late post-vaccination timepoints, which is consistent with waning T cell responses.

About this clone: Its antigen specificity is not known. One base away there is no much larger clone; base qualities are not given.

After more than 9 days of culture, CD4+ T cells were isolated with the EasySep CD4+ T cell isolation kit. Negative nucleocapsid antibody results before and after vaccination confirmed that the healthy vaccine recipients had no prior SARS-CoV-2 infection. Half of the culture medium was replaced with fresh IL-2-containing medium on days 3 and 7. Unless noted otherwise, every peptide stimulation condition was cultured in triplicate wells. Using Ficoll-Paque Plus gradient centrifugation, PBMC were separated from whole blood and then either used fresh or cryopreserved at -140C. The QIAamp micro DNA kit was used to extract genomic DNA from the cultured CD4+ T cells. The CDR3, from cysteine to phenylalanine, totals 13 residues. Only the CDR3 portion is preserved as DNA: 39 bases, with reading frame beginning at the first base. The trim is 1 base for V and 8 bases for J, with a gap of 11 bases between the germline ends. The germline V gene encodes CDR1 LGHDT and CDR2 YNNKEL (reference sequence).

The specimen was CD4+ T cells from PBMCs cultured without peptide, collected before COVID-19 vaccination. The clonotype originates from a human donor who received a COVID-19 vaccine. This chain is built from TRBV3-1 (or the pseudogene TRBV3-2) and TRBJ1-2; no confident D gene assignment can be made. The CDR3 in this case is CASSQVPGGGYTF. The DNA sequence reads TGTGCCAGCAGCCAAGTGCCGGGTGGGGGCTACACCTTC.